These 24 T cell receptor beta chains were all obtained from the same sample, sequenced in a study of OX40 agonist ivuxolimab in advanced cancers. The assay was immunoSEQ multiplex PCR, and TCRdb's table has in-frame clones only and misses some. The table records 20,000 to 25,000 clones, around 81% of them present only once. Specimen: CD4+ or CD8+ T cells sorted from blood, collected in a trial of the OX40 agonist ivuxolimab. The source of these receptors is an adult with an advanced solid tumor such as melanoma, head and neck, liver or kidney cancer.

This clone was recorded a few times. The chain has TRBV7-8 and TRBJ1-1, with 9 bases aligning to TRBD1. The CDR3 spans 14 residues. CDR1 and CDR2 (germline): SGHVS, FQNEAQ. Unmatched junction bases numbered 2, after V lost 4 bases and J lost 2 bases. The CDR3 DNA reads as TGTGCCAGCAGCTCGACAGGGGGTAACACTGAAGCTTTCTTT. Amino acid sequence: CASSSTGGNTEAFF. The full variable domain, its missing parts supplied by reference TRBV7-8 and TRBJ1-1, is GAGVSQSPRYKVAKRGQDVALRCDPISGHVSLFWYQQALGQGPEFLTYFQNEAQLDKSGLPSDRFFAERPEGSVSTLKIQRTQQEDSAVYLCASSSTGGNTEAFFGQGTRLTVV.

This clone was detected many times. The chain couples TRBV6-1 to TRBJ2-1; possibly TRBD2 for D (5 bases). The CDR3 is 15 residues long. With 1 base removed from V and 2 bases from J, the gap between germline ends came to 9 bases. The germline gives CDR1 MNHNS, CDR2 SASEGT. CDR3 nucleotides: TGTGCCAGCAGTGAAGAAACGGGAACCTACAATGAGCAGTTCTTC. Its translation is CASSEETGTYNEQFF.

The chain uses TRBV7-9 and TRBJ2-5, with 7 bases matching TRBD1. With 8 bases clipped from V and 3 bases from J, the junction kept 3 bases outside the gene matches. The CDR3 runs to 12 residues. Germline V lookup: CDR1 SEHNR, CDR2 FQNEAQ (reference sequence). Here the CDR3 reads CASHDREETQYF. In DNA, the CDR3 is TGTGCCAGCCATGACAGGGAAGAGACCCAGTACTTC.

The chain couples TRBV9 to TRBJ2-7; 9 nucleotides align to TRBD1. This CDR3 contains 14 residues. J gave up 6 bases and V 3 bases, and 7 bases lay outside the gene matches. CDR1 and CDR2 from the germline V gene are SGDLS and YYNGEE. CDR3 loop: CASSAPGQGGEQYF. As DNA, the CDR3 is TGTGCCAGCAGCGCACCGGGACAGGGAGGCGAGCAGTACTTC.

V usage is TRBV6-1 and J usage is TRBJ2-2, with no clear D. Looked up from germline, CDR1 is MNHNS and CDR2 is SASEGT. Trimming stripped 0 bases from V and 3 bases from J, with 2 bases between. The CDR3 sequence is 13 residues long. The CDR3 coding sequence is TGTGCCAGCAGTGAAGCATACACCGGGGAGCTGTTTTTT. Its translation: CASSEAYTGELFF.

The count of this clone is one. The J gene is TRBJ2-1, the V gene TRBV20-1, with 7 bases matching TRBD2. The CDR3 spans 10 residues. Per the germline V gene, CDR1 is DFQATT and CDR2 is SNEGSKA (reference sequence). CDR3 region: CSSGGTWQFF. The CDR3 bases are TGCAGCTCGGGGGGAACGTGGCAGTTCTTC.

CDR3: CASNRGLGPEAFF. The CDR3 DNA follows: TGTGCCAGTAATCGGGGTTTGGGACCTGAAGCTTTCTTT. This sequence joins TRBV19 and TRBJ1-1; the D gene is possibly TRBD1 (5 bases). The CDR3 contains 13 residues. Per the germline V gene, CDR1 is LNHDA and CDR2 is SQIVND (reference sequence). Trimming left V 7 bases short and J 6 bases short, with 15 bases between.

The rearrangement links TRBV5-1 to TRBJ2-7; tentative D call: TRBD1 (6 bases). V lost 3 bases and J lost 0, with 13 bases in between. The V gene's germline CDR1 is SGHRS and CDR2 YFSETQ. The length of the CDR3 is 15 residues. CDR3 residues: CASSWTETGSYEQYF. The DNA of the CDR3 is TGCGCCAGCAGCTGGACAGAAACCGGCTCCTACGAGCAGTACTTC.

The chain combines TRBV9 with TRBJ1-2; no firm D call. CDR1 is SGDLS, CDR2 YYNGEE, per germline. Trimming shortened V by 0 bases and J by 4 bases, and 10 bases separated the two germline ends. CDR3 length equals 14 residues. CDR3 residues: CASSVAGPGYGYTF. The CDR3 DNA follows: TGTGCCAGCAGCGTAGCAGGCCCTGGCTATGGCTACACCTTC.

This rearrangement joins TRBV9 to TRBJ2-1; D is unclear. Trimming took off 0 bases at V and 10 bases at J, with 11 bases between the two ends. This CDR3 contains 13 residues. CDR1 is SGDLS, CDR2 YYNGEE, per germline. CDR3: CASSVAETSEQFF. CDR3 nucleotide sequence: TGTGCCAGCAGCGTAGCCGAGACCAGCGAGCAGTTCTTC.

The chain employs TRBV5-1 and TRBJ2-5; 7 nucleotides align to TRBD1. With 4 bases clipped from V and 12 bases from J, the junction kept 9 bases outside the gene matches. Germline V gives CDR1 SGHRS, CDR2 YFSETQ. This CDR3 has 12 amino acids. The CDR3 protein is CASSLGTAPEYF. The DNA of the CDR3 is TGCGCCAGCAGCCTCGGGACAGCTCCCGAGTACTTC.

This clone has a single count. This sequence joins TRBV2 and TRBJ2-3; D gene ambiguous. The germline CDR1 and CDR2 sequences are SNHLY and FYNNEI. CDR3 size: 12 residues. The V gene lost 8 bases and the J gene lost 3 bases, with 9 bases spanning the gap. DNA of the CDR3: TGTGCCAGCTTCTTGCTTACAGATACGCAGTATTTT. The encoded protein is CASFLLTDTQYF.

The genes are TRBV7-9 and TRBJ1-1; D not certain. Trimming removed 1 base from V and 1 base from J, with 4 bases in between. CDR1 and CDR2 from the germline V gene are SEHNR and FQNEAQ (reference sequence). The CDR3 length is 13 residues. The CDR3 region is CASSLGRNTEAFF. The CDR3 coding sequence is TGTGCCAGCAGCTTAGGGAGGAACACTGAAGCTTTCTTT.

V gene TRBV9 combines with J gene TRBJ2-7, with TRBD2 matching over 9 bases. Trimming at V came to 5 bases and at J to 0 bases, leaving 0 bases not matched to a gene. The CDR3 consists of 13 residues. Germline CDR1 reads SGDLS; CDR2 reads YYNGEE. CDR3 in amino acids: CASSSGSSYEQYF. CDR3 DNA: TGTGCCAGCAGTAGCGGGAGCTCCTACGAGCAGTACTTC.

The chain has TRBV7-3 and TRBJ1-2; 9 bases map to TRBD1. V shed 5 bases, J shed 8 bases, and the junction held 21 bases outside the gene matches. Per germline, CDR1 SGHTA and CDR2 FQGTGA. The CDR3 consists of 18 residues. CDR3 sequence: CASSRTQGASVSGTGYTF. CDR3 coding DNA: TGTGCCAGCAGCCGGACACAGGGGGCGTCGGTTTCTGGAACGGGCTACACCTTC. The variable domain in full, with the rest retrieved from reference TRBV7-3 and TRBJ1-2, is GAGVSQTPSNKVTEKGKYVELRCDPISGHTALYWYRQSLGQGPEFLIYFQGTGAADDSGLPNDRFFAVRPEGSVSTLKIQRTERGDSAVYLCASSRTQGASVSGTGYTFGSGTRLTVV.

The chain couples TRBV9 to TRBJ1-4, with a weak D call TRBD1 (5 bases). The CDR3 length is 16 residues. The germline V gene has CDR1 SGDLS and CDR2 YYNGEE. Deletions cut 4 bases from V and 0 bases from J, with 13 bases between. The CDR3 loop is CASSRTGFTTNEKLFF. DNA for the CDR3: TGTGCCAGCAGCCGCACAGGTTTTACAACTAATGAAAAACTGTTTTTT.

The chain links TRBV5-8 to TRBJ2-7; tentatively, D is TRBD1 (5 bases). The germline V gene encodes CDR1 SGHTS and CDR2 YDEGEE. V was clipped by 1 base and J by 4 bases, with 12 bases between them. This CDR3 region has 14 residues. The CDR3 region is CASSLQGAIYEQYF. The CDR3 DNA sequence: TGTGCCAGCAGCTTGCAGGGCGCAATTTACGAGCAGTACTTC.

The CDR3 DNA is TGTGCCAGCAGCTTAGCTGGGAACCGCAATGAGCAGTTCTTC. It is translated as CASSLAGNRNEQFF. The gene calls are TRBV11-1 and TRBJ2-1; no reliable D call. CDR1 is SGHAT and CDR2 is FQDESV in the germline V gene (reference sequence). The CDR3 runs 14 residues. The V end lost 0 bases, the J end lost 6 bases, and 9 bases lay between the germline ends.

The CDR3: CASSVESGGNQPQHF. As DNA, the CDR3 is TGTGCCAGCAGCGTAGAATCAGGGGGCAATCAGCCCCAGCATTTT. The chain joins TRBV9 to TRBJ1-5, with D tentatively TRBD1 (6 bases). Germline V gene data show CDR1 as SGDLS and CDR2 as YYNGEE. The CDR3 runs to 15 residues. The V and J ends lost 0 bases and 2 bases respectively, with 9 bases between them.

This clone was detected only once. The CDR3 region has the DNA TGTGCCAGCAGTTTCGGGCAGGCCTACGAGCAGTACTTC. Translation: CASSFGQAYEQYF. The chain uses TRBV27 and TRBJ2-7; no clear D. The germline V gene has CDR1 MNHEY and CDR2 SMNVEV (reference sequence). CDR3 length: 13 amino acids. V dropped 3 bases and J dropped 2 bases, with 8 bases sitting between them.

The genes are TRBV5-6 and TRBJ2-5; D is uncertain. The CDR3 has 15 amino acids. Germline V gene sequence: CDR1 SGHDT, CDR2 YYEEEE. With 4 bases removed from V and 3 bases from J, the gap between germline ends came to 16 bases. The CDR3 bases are TGTGCCAGCAGCACCGCCAGGATTAATAAAGAGACCCAGTACTTC. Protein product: CASSTARINKETQYF.

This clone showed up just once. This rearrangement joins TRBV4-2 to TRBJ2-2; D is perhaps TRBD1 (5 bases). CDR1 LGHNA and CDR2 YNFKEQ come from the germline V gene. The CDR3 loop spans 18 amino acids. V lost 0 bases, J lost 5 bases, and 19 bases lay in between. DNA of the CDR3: TGTGCCAGCAGCCAAGAGAGGTTTAGCCAGGGTCGGACCGGGGAGCTGTTTTTT. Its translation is CASSQERFSQGRTGELFF.

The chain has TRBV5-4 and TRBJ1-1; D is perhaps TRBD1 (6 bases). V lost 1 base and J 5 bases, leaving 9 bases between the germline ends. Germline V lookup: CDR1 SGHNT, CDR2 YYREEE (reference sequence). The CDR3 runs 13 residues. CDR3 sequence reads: CASSLWRGTEAFF. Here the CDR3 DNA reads TGTGCCAGCAGCTTGTGGAGGGGGACTGAAGCTTTCTTT.

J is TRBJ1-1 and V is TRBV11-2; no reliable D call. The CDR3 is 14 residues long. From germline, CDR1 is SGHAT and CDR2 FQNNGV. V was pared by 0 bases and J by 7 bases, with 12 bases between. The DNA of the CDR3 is TGTGCCAGCAGCTTAGATCTGGGCAGACTTGAAGCTTTCTTT. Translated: CASSLDLGRLEAFF.